These T cell receptor beta chains were read from a single sample in a study of identical twins. Each CDR3 protein is one row after TCRdb ran MiXCR on the 5' RACE reads. The sample lists some 500,000 distinct CDR3 sequences, 22% occurring once. These records were also assigned to another study, of T cells expressing NK-cell markers.

The sequenced sample was CD4+ T cells sorted from blood. The receptors were sampled from a young woman in good health. Both conserved end residues are part of each CDR3. The D gene is left open where the match is weak. Only some rows state a clone size, as once, few, many or a class for expanded clones.

CDR3aa	CDR3nt	abundance	d_gene	v_gene	j_gene
CATSNGKFKGGGGETQYF	TGTGCCACCAGTAATGGGAAGTTTAAAGGAGGGGGCGGAGAGACCCAGTACTTC	-	-	TRBV24-1	TRBJ2-5
CASSLYPDTQYF	TGTGCCAGCAGCTTATATCCAGATACGCAGTATTTT	-	-	TRBV11-3	TRBJ2-3
CSASDRHRGEIYEQYF	TGCAGTGCTAGCGACCGGCACAGGGGGGAAATCTACGAGCAGTACTTC	-	TRBD1	TRBV20-1	TRBJ2-7
CASSILVPGELFF	TGTGCCAGCAGCATACTAGTCCCCGGGGAGCTGTTTTTT	-	-	TRBV6-1	TRBJ2-2
CASKSGRRLLYGYTF	TGTGCCAGCAAATCCGGCCGACGGCTGTTGTATGGCTACACCTTC	few	-	TRBV6-2/TRBV6-3	TRBJ1-2
CSARGAEQFF	TGCAGTGCTAGAGGGGCAGAGCAGTTCTTC	-	-	TRBV20-1	TRBJ2-1
CSVEERGTSGSVYNEQFF	TGCAGCGTTGAAGAAAGAGGGACTAGCGGGAGTGTCTACAATGAGCAGTTCTTC	few	TRBD2	TRBV29-1	TRBJ2-1
CASSLPNRTGGLRNEQYF	TGTGCCAGCAGCTTGCCCAATCGGACAGGGGGTTTGAGGAACGAGCAGTACTTC	-	TRBD1	TRBV5-5	TRBJ2-7
CSVRGPGTDTQYF	TGCAGTGTGAGGGGGCCAGGCACAGATACGCAGTATTTT	few	TRBD1	TRBV20-1	TRBJ2-3
CASSLTYGAGELFF	TGTGCCAGCAGTCTCACATACGGGGCCGGGGAGCTGTTTTTT	few	-	TRBV27	TRBJ2-2
CASRRRTDGYTF	TGTGCCAGCAGAAGGAGGACAGATGGCTACACCTTC	-	-	TRBV12-3/TRBV12-4	TRBJ1-2
CSASIRMSGTGELFF	TGCAGTGCTAGCATCCGTATGAGTGGCACCGGGGAGCTGTTTTTT	-	-	TRBV20-1	TRBJ2-2
CSVDEGTDTQYF	TGCAGCGTTGATGAGGGGACAGATACGCAGTATTTT	-	-	TRBV29-1	TRBJ2-3
CSASIPGRMNEQFF	TGCAGTGCTAGTATCCCCGGGAGGATGAATGAGCAGTTCTTC	-	TRBD2	TRBV20-1	TRBJ2-1
CASSPQGANYGYTF	TGTGCCAGCAGTCCGCAGGGAGCTAACTATGGCTACACCTTC	-	-	TRBV12-3/TRBV12-4	TRBJ1-2
CASSPQGVGETQYF	TGTGCCAGCAGTCCTCAGGGAGTCGGAGAGACCCAGTACTTC	many	-	TRBV12-3/TRBV12-4	TRBJ2-5
CASSAQGTGGSPLHF	TGTGCCAGCAGCGCCCAAGGGACAGGGGGTTCACCCCTCCACTTT	few	TRBD1	TRBV7-9	TRBJ1-6